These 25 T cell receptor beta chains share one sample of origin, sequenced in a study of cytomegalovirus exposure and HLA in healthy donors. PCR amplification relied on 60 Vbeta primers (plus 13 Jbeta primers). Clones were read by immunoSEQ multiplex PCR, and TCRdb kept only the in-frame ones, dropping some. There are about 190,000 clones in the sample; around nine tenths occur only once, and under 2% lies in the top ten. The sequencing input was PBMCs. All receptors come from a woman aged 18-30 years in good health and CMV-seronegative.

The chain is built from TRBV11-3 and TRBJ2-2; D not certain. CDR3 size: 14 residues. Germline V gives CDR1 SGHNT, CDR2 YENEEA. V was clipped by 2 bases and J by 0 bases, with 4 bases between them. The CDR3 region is CASSLLANTGELFF. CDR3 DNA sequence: TGTGCCAGCAGCTTACTCGCGAACACCGGGGAGCTGTTTTTT.

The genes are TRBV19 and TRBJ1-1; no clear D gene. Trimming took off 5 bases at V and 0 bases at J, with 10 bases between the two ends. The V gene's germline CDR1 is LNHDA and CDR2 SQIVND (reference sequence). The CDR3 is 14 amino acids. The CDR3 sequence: CASSAGLMNTEAFF. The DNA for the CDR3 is TGTGCCAGTAGTGCCGGACTCATGAACACTGAAGCTTTCTTT.

The chain's CDR3 is CASSRGQGNTIYF. DNA of the CDR3: TGTGCCAGCTCACGTGGACAGGGGAACACCATATATTTT. V gene TRBV18 combines with J gene TRBJ1-3; the match to TRBD1 covers 9 bases. Germline V gene sequence: CDR1 KGHSH, CDR2 LQKENI. The CDR3 totals 13 residues. Trimming cost V 4 bases and J 7 bases; bases outside gene matches: 2.

The DNA for the CDR3 is TGTGCCAGCAGTTTATACAGGGATTACGAGCAGTACTTC. Protein product: CASSLYRDYEQYF. This rearrangement joins TRBV27 to TRBJ2-7, with D maybe TRBD1 (6 bases). V was trimmed by 1 base and J by 4 bases, leaving 8 bases between them. The CDR3 spans 13 residues. Germline values: CDR1 MNHEY, CDR2 SMNVEV (reference sequence).

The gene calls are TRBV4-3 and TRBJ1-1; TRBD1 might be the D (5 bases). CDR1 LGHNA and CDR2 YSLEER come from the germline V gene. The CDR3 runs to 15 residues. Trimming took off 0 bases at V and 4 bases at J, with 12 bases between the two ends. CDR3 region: CASSQDGGKATEAFF. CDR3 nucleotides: TGCGCCAGCAGCCAAGATGGGGGGAAGGCCACTGAAGCTTTCTTT.

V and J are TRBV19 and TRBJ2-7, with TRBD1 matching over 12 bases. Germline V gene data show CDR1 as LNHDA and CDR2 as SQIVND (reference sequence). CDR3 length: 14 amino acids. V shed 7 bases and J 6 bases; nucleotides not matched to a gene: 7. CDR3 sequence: CASKEGQGAFEQYF. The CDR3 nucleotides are TGTGCCAGTAAGGAGGGACAGGGGGCTTTCGAGCAGTACTTC.

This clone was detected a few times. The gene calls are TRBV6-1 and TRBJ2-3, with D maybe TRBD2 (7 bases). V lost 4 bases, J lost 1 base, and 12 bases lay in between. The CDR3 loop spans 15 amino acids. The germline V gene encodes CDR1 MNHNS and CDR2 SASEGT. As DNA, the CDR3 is TGTGCCAGCAGTGTGCTAGGGGGGGGCACAGATACGCAGTATTTT. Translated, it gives CASSVLGGGTDTQYF.

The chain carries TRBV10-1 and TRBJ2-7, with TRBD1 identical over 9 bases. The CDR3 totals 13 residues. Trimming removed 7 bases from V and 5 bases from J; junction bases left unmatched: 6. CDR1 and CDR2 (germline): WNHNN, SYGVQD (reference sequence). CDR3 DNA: TGCGCCAGCAAGGACAGGGGTCAAGACGAGCAGTACTTC. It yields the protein CASKDRGQDEQYF.

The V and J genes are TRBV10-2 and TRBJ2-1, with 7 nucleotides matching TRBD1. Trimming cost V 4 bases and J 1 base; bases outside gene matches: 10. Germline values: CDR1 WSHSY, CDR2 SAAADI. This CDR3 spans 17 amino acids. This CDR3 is CASSGPAQGPSYNEQFF. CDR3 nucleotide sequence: TGCGCCAGCAGTGGGCCGGCACAGGGGCCTTCCTACAATGAGCAGTTCTTC.

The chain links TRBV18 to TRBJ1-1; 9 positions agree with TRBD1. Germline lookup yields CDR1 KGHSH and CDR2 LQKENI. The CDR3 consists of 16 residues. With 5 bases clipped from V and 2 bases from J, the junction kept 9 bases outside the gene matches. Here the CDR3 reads CASSSNQQGANTEAFF. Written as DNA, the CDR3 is TGTGCCAGCTCATCGAACCAACAGGGGGCTAACACTGAAGCTTTCTTT.

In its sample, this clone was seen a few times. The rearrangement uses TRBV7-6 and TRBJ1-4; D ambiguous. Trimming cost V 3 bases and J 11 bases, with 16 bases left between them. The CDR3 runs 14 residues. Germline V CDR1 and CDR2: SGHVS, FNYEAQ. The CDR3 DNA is TGTGCCAGCAGCTTTGGACTGCCTCCTGAGAAACTGTTTTTT. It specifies CASSFGLPPEKLFF.

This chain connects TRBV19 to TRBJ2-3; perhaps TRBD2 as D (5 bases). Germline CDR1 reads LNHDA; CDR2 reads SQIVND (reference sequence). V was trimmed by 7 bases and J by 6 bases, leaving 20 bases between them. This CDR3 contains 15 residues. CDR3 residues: CASKSGLLVADTQYF. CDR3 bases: TGTGCCAGTAAGAGTGGACTCCTCGTCGCGGATACGCAGTATTTT.

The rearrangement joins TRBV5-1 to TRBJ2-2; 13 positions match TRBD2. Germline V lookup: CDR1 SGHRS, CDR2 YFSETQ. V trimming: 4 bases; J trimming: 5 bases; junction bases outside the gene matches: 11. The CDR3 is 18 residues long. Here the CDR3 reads CASSPRTSGRTGTGELFF. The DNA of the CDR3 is TGCGCCAGCAGCCCCCGGACTAGCGGGAGAACAGGTACCGGGGAGCTGTTTTTT.

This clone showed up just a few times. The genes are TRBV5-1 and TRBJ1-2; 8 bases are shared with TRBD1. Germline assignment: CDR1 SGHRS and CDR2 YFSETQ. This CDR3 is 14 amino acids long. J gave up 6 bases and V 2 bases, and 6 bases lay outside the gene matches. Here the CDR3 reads CASSFGTGSHGYTF. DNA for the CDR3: TGCGCCAGCAGCTTCGGGACAGGTAGTCATGGCTACACCTTC.

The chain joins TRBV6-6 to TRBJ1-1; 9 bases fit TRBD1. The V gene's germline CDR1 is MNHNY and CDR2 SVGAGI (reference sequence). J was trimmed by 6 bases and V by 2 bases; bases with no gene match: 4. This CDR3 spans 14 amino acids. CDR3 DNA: TGTGCCAGCAGTTACCGGGACAGGGTACCTGAAGCTTTCTTT. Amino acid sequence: CASSYRDRVPEAFF.

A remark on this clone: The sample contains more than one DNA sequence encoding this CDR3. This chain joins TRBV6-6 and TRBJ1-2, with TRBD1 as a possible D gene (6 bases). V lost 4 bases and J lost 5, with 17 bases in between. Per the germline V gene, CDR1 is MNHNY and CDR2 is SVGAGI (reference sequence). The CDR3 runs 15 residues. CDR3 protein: CASSFISGQTYGYTF. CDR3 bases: TGTGCCAGCAGTTTCATTTCTGGACAGACATATGGCTACACCTTC.

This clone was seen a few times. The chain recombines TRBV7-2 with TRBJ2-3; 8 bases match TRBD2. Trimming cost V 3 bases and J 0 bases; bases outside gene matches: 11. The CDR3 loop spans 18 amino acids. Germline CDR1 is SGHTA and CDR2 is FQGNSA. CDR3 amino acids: CASSFTLRAGGSTDTQYF. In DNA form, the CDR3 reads TGTGCCAGCAGCTTTACTCTTCGGGCGGGGGGAAGCACAGATACGCAGTATTTT.

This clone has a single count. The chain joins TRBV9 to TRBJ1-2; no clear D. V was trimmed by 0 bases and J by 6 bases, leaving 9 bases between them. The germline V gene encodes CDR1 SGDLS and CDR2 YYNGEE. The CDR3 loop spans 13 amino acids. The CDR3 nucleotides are TGTGCCAGCAGCGTAGATACGAGGGATGGCTACACCTTC. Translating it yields CASSVDTRDGYTF.

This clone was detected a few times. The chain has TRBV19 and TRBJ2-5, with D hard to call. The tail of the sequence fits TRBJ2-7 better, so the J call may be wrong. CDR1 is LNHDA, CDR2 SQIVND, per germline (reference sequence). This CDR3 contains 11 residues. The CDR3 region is CASSIGAEQYF. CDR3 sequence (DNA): TGTGCCAGTAGTATAGGGGCCGAGCAGTACTTC.

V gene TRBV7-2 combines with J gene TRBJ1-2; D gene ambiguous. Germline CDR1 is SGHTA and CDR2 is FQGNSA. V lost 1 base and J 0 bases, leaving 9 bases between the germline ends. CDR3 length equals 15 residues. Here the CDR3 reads CASSLVGRSNYGYTF. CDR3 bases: TGTGCCAGCAGCTTAGTTGGCCGCTCTAACTATGGCTACACCTTC.

This CDR3 is CASSLGLAGVTGELFF. The CDR3, as DNA: TGCGCCAGCAGCTTGGGACTAGCGGGGGTCACCGGGGAGCTGTTTTTT. This rearrangement joins TRBV5-1 to TRBJ2-2, with 12 bases that match TRBD2. With 0 bases clipped from V and 4 bases from J, the junction kept 1 base outside the gene matches. The germline CDR1 and CDR2 sequences are SGHRS and YFSETQ. The CDR3 extends over 16 amino acids. The full variable domain, in which reference TRBV5-1 and TRBJ2-2 provide the parts outside the CDR3, is KAGVTQTPRYLIKTRGQQVTLSCSPISGHRSVSWYQQTPGQGLQFLFEYFSETQRNKGNFPGRFSGRQFSNSRSEMNVSTLELGDSALYLCASSLGLAGVTGELFFGEGSRLTVL.

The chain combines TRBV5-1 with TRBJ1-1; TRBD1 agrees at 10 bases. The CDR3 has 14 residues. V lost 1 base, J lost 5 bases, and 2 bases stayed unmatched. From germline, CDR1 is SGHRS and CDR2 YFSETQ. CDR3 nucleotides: TGCGCCAGCAGCTTGTGGGACAGGGGAACTGAAGCTTTCTTT. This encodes CASSLWDRGTEAFF.

The CDR3 here is CASNGGNQPQHF. The DNA of the CDR3 is TGTGCCAGCAACGGAGGCAATCAGCCCCAGCATTTT. The chain links TRBV6-6 to TRBJ1-5; D unclear. CDR1 is MNHNY and CDR2 is SVGAGI in the germline V gene (reference sequence). Trimming removed 7 bases at V and 2 bases at J, with 6 bases between. The CDR3 has 12 residues.

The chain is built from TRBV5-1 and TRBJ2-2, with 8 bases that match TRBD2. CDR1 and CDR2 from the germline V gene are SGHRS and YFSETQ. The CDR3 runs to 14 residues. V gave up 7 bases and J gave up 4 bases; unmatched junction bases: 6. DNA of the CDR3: TGCGCCAGCTCGCGGGAGGCCGTCACCGGGGAGCTGTTTTTT. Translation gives CASSREAVTGELFF. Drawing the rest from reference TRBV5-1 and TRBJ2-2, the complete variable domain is KAGVTQTPRYLIKTRGQQVTLSCSPISGHRSVSWYQQTPGQGLQFLFEYFSETQRNKGNFPGRFSGRQFSNSRSEMNVSTLELGDSALYLCASSREAVTGELFFGEGSRLTVL.

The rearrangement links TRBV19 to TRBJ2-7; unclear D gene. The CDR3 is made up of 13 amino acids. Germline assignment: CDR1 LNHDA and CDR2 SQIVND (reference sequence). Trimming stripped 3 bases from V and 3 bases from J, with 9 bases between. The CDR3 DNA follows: TGTGCCAGTAGTATTGTTCTATTCTACGAGCAGTACTTC. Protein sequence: CASSIVLFYEQYF.